The next 29 T cell receptor beta chains were all read from a single sample in a study of cytomegalovirus exposure and HLA in healthy donors. PCR involved 60 Vbeta and 13 Jbeta primers. Profiled with immunoSEQ multiplex PCR; TCRdb holds only in-frame clones, not every one. The sample holds 210,000 or so clones, about 80% seen once. Sequencing used PBMCs. These receptors were taken from a girl aged 10 to 17 in good health and CMV-seronegative.

CDR3 in amino acids: CASGLGAPEAFF. The CDR3 DNA reads as TGTGCTAGTGGTTTGGGGGCACCTGAAGCTTTCTTT. The rearrangement links TRBV12-5 to TRBJ1-1; the D is unclear. CDR1 and CDR2 (germline): LGHNT, FRNRAP. V was trimmed by 1 base and J by 6 bases, leaving 6 bases between them. The CDR3 is 12 residues long.

The chain has TRBV15 and TRBJ1-2; D is undetermined. This CDR3 is built from 20 residues. Germline-derived CDR1 and CDR2 are LNHNV and YYDKDF (reference sequence). Trimming cost V 0 bases and J 0 bases, with 23 bases left between them. CDR3 coding DNA: TGTGCCACCAGCAGAGATACCCTTTCCGTCAGGCAACAATCTAACTATGGCTACACCTTC. Amino acids: CATSRDTLSVRQQSNYGYTF.

This chain joins TRBV4-1 and TRBJ1-2; D is ambiguous. Trimming pared 5 bases from V and 3 bases from J, leaving 10 bases between. This CDR3 comprises 13 residues. Germline CDR1 reads MGHRA; CDR2 reads YSYEKL. CDR3 DNA: TGCGCCAGCAGCGCACGGGGAGACTATGGCTACACCTTC. It specifies CASSARGDYGYTF.

This rearrangement joins TRBV7-9 to TRBJ1-1, with 7 bases matching TRBD1. CDR1 is SEHNR, CDR2 FQNEAQ, per germline (reference sequence). The CDR3 totals 15 residues. V shed 0 bases, J shed 7 bases, and the junction held 8 bases outside the gene matches. CDR3 sequence (DNA): TGTGCCAGCAGCTTAGCGCCGTTAACAGGGGATGAAGCTTTCTTT. Its translation: CASSLAPLTGDEAFF.

The gene calls are TRBV28 and TRBJ2-5; 12 bases fit TRBD2. The J call may be mistaken, given a closer DNA end match to TRBJ2-7. CDR1 is MDHEN, CDR2 SYDVKM, per germline. The CDR3 sequence is 13 residues long. The CDR3 coding sequence is TGTGCCAGCTGGACTAGCGGGAACTACGAGCAGTACTTC. It specifies CASWTSGNYEQYF.

The chain combines TRBV29-1 with TRBJ1-1; TRBD1 agrees at 7 bases. Germline loops: CDR1 SQVTM, CDR2 ANQGSEA. The V segment lost 8 bases and the J segment 2 bases; nucleotides outside the gene matches: 14. The CDR3 loop spans 15 amino acids. The CDR3 DNA reads TGCAGCATCTCGGACCGGGACAGTCCAAACACTGAAGCTTTCTTT. This sequence encodes CSISDRDSPNTEAFF.

Only a few counts were recorded for this clone. The chain recombines TRBV4-3 with TRBJ2-7; the D gene is possibly TRBD1 (6 bases). The CDR3 consists of 15 residues. In germline, CDR1 is LGHNA, CDR2 YSLEER. Trimming shortened V by 4 bases and J by 4 bases, and 17 bases separated the two germline ends. CDR3 nucleotides: TGCGCCAGCAGCCCCGACAGGCACCCCCGGTACGAGCAGTACTTC. This translates into CASSPDRHPRYEQYF.

The chain combines TRBV7-9 with TRBJ2-5; a weak D match, TRBD2 (7 bases). The closer fit of TRBJ2-7 to the DNA end suggests the J call may be wrong. The germline V gene encodes CDR1 SEHNR and CDR2 FQNEAQ (reference sequence). The CDR3 is 15 amino acids. The CDR3 DNA reads as TGTGCCAGCAGTGGGGGGGTAGGACAGAAATACGAGCAGTACTTC. Translation: CASSGGVGQKYEQYF.

The J gene is TRBJ1-2, the V gene TRBV28, with D hard to call. CDR3 length equals 16 residues. The V and J ends lost 2 bases and 0 bases respectively, with 13 bases between them. Looked up from germline, CDR1 is MDHEN and CDR2 is SYDVKM. The CDR3 nucleotides are TGTGCCAGCAGTTTAGGAGGGCTCCATCCTAACTATGGCTACACCTTC. This translates into CASSLGGLHPNYGYTF.

This chain links TRBV10-3 with TRBJ1-2; D unresolved. Germline assignment: CDR1 ENHRY and CDR2 SYGVKD. V lost 2 bases to trimming and J lost 4 bases, with 11 bases between them. The CDR3 is 14 residues long. CDR3: CAISEAAATYGYTF. In DNA, the CDR3 is TGTGCCATCAGTGAGGCGGCAGCTACCTATGGCTACACCTTC.

This rearrangement joins TRBV6-5 to TRBJ1-4, with 8 bases matching TRBD1. Trimming removed 6 bases from V and 8 bases from J; junction bases left unmatched: 5. CDR1 MNHEY and CDR2 SVGAGI come from the germline V gene. The CDR3 totals 13 residues. This chain's CDR3 is CASSWTGKEKLFF. The DNA for the CDR3 is TGTGCCAGCAGCTGGACAGGGAAAGAAAAACTGTTTTTT.

This clone was recorded once. The rearrangement uses TRBV4-1 and TRBJ2-1; no clear D gene. The CDR3 loop spans 14 amino acids. CDR1 is MGHRA, CDR2 YSYEKL, per germline. Trimming pared 4 bases from V and 8 bases from J, leaving 15 bases between. CDR3 sequence reads: CASSPARSRDEQFF. Here the CDR3 DNA reads TGCGCCAGCAGCCCAGCGCGCAGTCGCGATGAGCAGTTCTTC.

The rearrangement joins TRBV7-8 to TRBJ2-3; 8 bases map to TRBD1. J was trimmed by 3 bases and V by 4 bases; bases with no gene match: 6. The V gene's germline CDR1 is SGHVS and CDR2 FQNEAQ. The CDR3 has 15 amino acids. CDR3 nucleotide sequence: TGTGCCAGCAGCTCCAGGGACAGGAGAACAGATACGCAGTATTTT. Protein product: CASSSRDRRTDTQYF.

J is TRBJ1-2 and V is TRBV25-1; 9 bases are a match to TRBD1. Germline V gives CDR1 MGHDK, CDR2 SYGVNS. V was pared by 6 bases and J by 8 bases, with 13 bases of the junction left unmatched. There are 15 residues in the CDR3. CDR3 residues: CASSGTGLRTGGYTF. For the CDR3, the DNA is TGTGCCAGCAGCGGGACAGGGCTTAGAACAGGAGGCTACACCTTC.

This clone was picked up a small number of times. This chain uses TRBV18 with TRBJ1-2, with 7 bases aligning to TRBD1. Trimming at V came to 2 bases and at J to 8 bases, leaving 5 bases not matched to a gene. The CDR3 consists of 13 residues. Per germline, CDR1 KGHSH and CDR2 LQKENI. DNA for the CDR3: TGTGCCAGCTCACCATCGACAGGGCGAGGCTACACCTTC. Translation: CASSPSTGRGYTF.

The V and J genes are TRBV27 and TRBJ1-5; D call uncertain. V dropped 6 bases and J dropped 0 bases, with 6 bases sitting between them. The CDR3 contains 13 residues. The V gene's germline CDR1 is MNHEY and CDR2 SMNVEV (reference sequence). The CDR3 coding sequence is TGTGCCAGCAGGAGGAATAGCAATCAGCCCCAGCATTTT. Residues: CASRRNSNQPQHF.

The gene calls are TRBV16 and TRBJ2-3; D gene unclear. V was clipped by 3 bases and J by 6 bases, with 16 bases between them. This CDR3 has 15 amino acids. CDR1 and CDR2 (germline): KGHSY, FQNENV. The CDR3 region is CASSQLGPSRDTQYF. In nucleotides, the CDR3 is TGTGCCAGCAGCCAGTTGGGCCCCTCCCGGGATACGCAGTATTTT.

V usage is TRBV27 and J usage is TRBJ2-1, with D possibly matching TRBD2 (6 bases). Germline CDR1 MNHEY, CDR2 SMNVEV (reference sequence). Deletions cut 7 bases from V and 0 bases from J, with 10 bases between. The CDR3 is 14 residues long. The CDR3 nucleotides are TGTGCCAGCAACGCGGGATACTCCTACAATGAGCAGTTCTTC. Amino acids: CASNAGYSYNEQFF.

The chain couples TRBV5-1 to TRBJ1-1, with a possible D match to TRBD1 (6 bases). Germline V gene lookup returns CDR1 SGHRS and CDR2 YFSETQ. CDR3 length: 14 amino acids. Trimming pared 8 bases from V and 0 bases from J, leaving 14 bases between. CDR3 protein: CASHQGSLNTEAFF. The CDR3 DNA follows: TGCGCCAGTCATCAGGGGAGCTTGAACACTGAAGCTTTCTTT.

The J gene is TRBJ1-1, the V gene TRBV10-3, with TRBD1 matching over 12 bases. The V and J ends lost 4 bases and 4 bases, in that order; junction bases with no gene match: 4. The germline V gene encodes CDR1 ENHRY and CDR2 SYGVKD. This CDR3 region has 15 residues. As DNA, the CDR3 is TGTGCCATCAGTGGGGGGACAGGGGGCCTCACTGAAGCTTTCTTT. Translation gives CAISGGTGGLTEAFF.

The V and J genes are TRBV7-2 and TRBJ1-1, with D possibly matching TRBD1 (5 bases). Germline CDR1 reads SGHTA; CDR2 reads FQGNSA. CDR3 length: 15 amino acids. Trimming cost V 6 bases and J 2 bases, with 16 bases left between them. CDR3 nucleotides: TGTGCCAGCAGGGGTCCAGGACACCTAAACACTGAAGCTTTCTTT. It encodes CASRGPGHLNTEAFF.

This clone was counted only a few times. The V and J genes are TRBV19 and TRBJ1-5; D possibly corresponds to TRBD1 (5 bases). The CDR3 consists of 14 residues. V was cut by 7 bases and J by 1 base, with 11 bases left in between. Germline V gives CDR1 LNHDA, CDR2 SQIVND (reference sequence). CDR3 DNA sequence: TGTGCCAGTAACTGGAGGGGAAGCAATCAGCCCCAGCATTTT. Its translation: CASNWRGSNQPQHF.

In its sample, this clone was seen a few times. The chain recombines TRBV6-1 with TRBJ2-7, with 7 positions matching TRBD1. V shed 5 bases and J 2 bases; nucleotides not matched to a gene: 9. Germline assignment: CDR1 MNHNS and CDR2 SASEGT. The CDR3 totals 15 residues. CDR3 sequence: CASSNSDGTAYEQYF. CDR3 sequence (DNA): TGTGCCAGCAGTAATTCGGACGGGACAGCCTACGAGCAGTACTTC.

This rearrangement joins TRBV4-1 to TRBJ2-5; possibly TRBD1 for D (5 bases). Germline V CDR1 and CDR2: MGHRA, YSYEKL. The CDR3 has 15 residues. Trimming left V 0 bases short and J 1 base short, with 9 bases between. CDR3 protein: CASSQEGQLQETQYF. The CDR3 DNA is TGCGCCAGCAGCCAAGAGGGGCAGCTCCAAGAGACCCAGTACTTC.

The rearrangement joins TRBV7-9 to TRBJ1-1; unclear D gene. V was pared by 2 bases and J by 6 bases, with 10 bases between. The CDR3 has 13 residues. Germline loops: CDR1 SEHNR, CDR2 FQNEAQ (reference sequence). CDR3 in DNA: TGTGCCAGCAGCTTAAGTGGAGGCGCTGAAGCTTTCTTT. Translating it yields CASSLSGGAEAFF.

The J gene is TRBJ2-3, the V gene TRBV30; 8 bases line up with TRBD2. CDR1 is GTSNPN, CDR2 SVGIG, per germline (reference sequence). The J segment lost 4 bases and the V segment lost 0 bases, leaving 0 bases of the junction unmatched. The CDR3 contains 13 residues. This CDR3 is CAWSVGGADTQYF. The CDR3 DNA reads TGTGCCTGGAGTGTCGGGGGGGCAGATACGCAGTATTTT.

This clone was counted between two and nine times. The chain employs TRBV19 and TRBJ2-1; D not certain. This CDR3 comprises 11 residues. Trimming took off 6 bases at V and 3 bases at J, with 3 bases between the two ends. The V gene's germline CDR1 is LNHDA and CDR2 SQIVND (reference sequence). CDR3 DNA sequence: TGTGCCAGTAGCCTCTACAATGAGCAGTTCTTC. Translating it yields CASSLYNEQFF.

This clone was detected only once. This sequence joins TRBV4-1 and TRBJ2-6; TRBD2 matches at 7 bases. Germline CDR1 MGHRA, CDR2 YSYEKL. The J segment lost 1 base and the V segment lost 4 bases, leaving 7 bases of the junction unmatched. The length of the CDR3 is 17 residues. This chain's CDR3 is CASSLGLGGSGANVLTF. CDR3 nucleotides: TGCGCCAGCAGCCTAGGCCTGGGGGGGTCTGGGGCCAACGTCCTGACTTTC.

The chain combines TRBV7-9 with TRBJ2-5; 9 bases are a match to TRBD1. The DNA end favors TRBJ2-7, so the J call may be wrong. Per the germline V gene, CDR1 is SEHNR and CDR2 is FQNEAQ (reference sequence). This CDR3 has 16 residues. The CDR3 region is CASSSLAGTGPYEQYF. In nucleotides, the CDR3 is TGTGCCAGCAGCTCTTTAGCCGGGACAGGGCCCTACGAGCAGTACTTC.